The 24 T cell receptor beta chains below all came from one sample that was sequenced in a study of OX40 agonist ivuxolimab in advanced cancers. Some clones are missing from TCRdb's copy, which holds only in-frame ones; the method was immunoSEQ multiplex PCR. The sample holds several thousand clones, 80% to 90% seen once. The sample here was CD4+ or CD8+ T cells sorted from blood, taken in a trial of the OX40 agonist ivuxolimab. Source of these receptors: an adult with an advanced solid tumor such as melanoma, head and neck, liver or kidney cancer.

The chain links TRBV19 to TRBJ1-5; 7 positions agree with TRBD1. CDR3 length: 15 residues. V shed 4 bases, J shed 2 bases, and the junction held 5 bases outside the gene matches. Looked up from germline, CDR1 is LNHDA and CDR2 is SQIVND (reference sequence). The CDR3 nucleotides read TGTGCCAGTAGTAACGCAGGGGGAGGCAATCAGCCCCAGCATTTT. This sequence encodes CASSNAGGGNQPQHF.

The chain carries TRBV7-3 and TRBJ1-1; D is uncertain. V gave up 2 bases and J gave up 1 base, with 11 bases separating them. The CDR3 sequence is 15 residues long. Germline V CDR1 and CDR2: SGHTA, FQGTGA. The CDR3 loop is CASSLAPRPNTEAFF. The CDR3 DNA sequence: TGTGCCAGCAGCTTAGCTCCCAGGCCGAACACTGAAGCTTTCTTT.

V usage is TRBV28 and J usage is TRBJ2-7, with 7 bases matching TRBD2. The germline CDR1 and CDR2 sequences are MDHEN and SYDVKM. The CDR3 loop spans 12 amino acids. With 8 bases clipped from V and 2 bases from J, the junction kept 3 bases outside the gene matches. CDR3 protein: CASLGGAYEQYF. The CDR3 DNA reads TGTGCCAGCCTGGGGGGGGCCTACGAGCAGTACTTC.

The chain joins TRBV18 to TRBJ1-1; D is undetermined. The germline CDR1 and CDR2 sequences are KGHSH and LQKENI. The germline V and J ends were trimmed by 5 bases and 0 bases, with 13 bases remaining between them. There are 15 residues in the CDR3. The CDR3, as DNA: TGTGCCAGCTCAGTGGGATCTCACATGAACACTGAAGCTTTCTTT. It is translated as CASSVGSHMNTEAFF.

The V gene is TRBV14, the J gene TRBJ1-6, with D perhaps TRBD1 (5 bases). There are 14 residues in the CDR3. Germline CDR1 reads SGHDN; CDR2 reads FVKESK. The V and J ends lost 5 bases and 10 bases respectively, with 15 bases between them. CDR3 sequence reads: CASSKGQGPSPLHF. The CDR3 DNA reads as TGTGCCAGCAGCAAAGGGCAGGGTCCCTCACCCCTCCACTTT.

The chain carries TRBV9 and TRBJ1-2; possibly TRBD1 for D (5 bases). This CDR3 comprises 14 residues. Trimming left V 5 bases short and J 0 bases short, with 11 bases between. CDR1 and CDR2 from the germline V gene are SGDLS and YYNGEE. The CDR3 protein is CASSSGLTNYGYTF. In nucleotides, the CDR3 is TGTGCCAGCAGTTCAGGGCTAACTAACTATGGCTACACCTTC. Filled out from reference TRBV9 and TRBJ1-2, the complete variable domain reads DSGVTQTPKHLITATGQRVTLRCSPRSGDLSVYWYQQSLDQGLQFLIQYYNGEERAKGNILERFSAQQFPDLHSELNLSSLELGDSALYFCASSSGLTNYGYTFGSGTRLTVV.

J is TRBJ1-5 and V is TRBV6-5; TRBD1 agrees at 8 bases. This CDR3 spans 13 amino acids. Germline CDR1 and CDR2: MNHEY and SVGAGI. V dropped 9 bases and J dropped 5; count of bases not matched to a gene: 6. The CDR3 loop is CASSIRGHQPQHF. CDR3 nucleotides: TGTGCCAGTTCCATCAGGGGGCATCAGCCCCAGCATTTT.

J is TRBJ2-1 and V is TRBV29-1, with D perhaps assigned TRBD1 or TRBD2 (5 bases each). The CDR3 loop spans 16 amino acids. V was shortened by 5 bases and J by 0 bases, with 17 bases between the two germline ends. In germline, CDR1 is SQVTM, CDR2 ANQGSEA. The CDR3 loop reads CSVFYEGLSSYNEQFF. In nucleotides, the CDR3 is TGCAGCGTTTTCTACGAGGGGCTAAGCTCCTACAATGAGCAGTTCTTC.

The chain joins TRBV6-5 to TRBJ1-1; weak D call: TRBD1 (5 bases). The V end lost 0 bases, the J end lost 1 base, and 9 bases lay between the germline ends. CDR1 is MNHEY, CDR2 SVGAGI, per germline. The CDR3 spans 15 residues. The CDR3 reads CASSYSTASNTEAFF. CDR3 DNA: TGTGCCAGCAGTTACTCGACAGCTTCGAACACTGAAGCTTTCTTT.

This clone was seen only once. The rearrangement uses TRBV28 and TRBJ1-4, with D uncertain. Trimming pared 2 bases from V and 0 bases from J, leaving 10 bases between. Per germline, CDR1 MDHEN and CDR2 SYDVKM. The CDR3 is 16 residues long. The CDR3 DNA reads TGTGCCAGCAGTTTAGCCGGCCGTGCAACTAATGAAAAACTGTTTTTT. Translation gives CASSLAGRATNEKLFF.

The chain combines TRBV7-9 with TRBJ2-3; 9 nucleotides agree with TRBD2. The germline CDR1 and CDR2 sequences are SEHNR and FQNEAQ (reference sequence). CDR3 size: 15 residues. After removal of 2 bases from V and 4 bases from J, the junction contained 4 bases not matched to a gene. Here the CDR3 DNA reads TGTGCCAGCAGCTTAAGGGCGGGGGGGCCAGATACGCAGTATTTT. Its translation is CASSLRAGGPDTQYF.

This chain joins TRBV9 and TRBJ2-1; possible D gene TRBD1, 6 bases. There are 15 residues in the CDR3. The germline V and J ends were trimmed by 3 bases and 4 bases, with 14 bases remaining between them. Germline V CDR1 and CDR2: SGDLS, YYNGEE. The CDR3 region is CASSGGTGLYNEQFF. Written as DNA, the CDR3 is TGTGCCAGCAGCGGGGGCACAGGGCTTTACAATGAGCAGTTCTTC.

The J gene is TRBJ1-2, the V gene TRBV5-6; TRBD1 agrees at 7 bases. The CDR3 contains 12 residues. Germline-derived CDR1 and CDR2 are SGHDT and YYEEEE. V lost 3 bases to trimming and J lost 7 bases; unmatched junction nucleotides: 3. The CDR3 loop reads CASSWGQRGYTF. The CDR3, as DNA: TGTGCCAGCAGCTGGGGACAGCGTGGCTACACCTTC.

This clone was counted only a few times. The chain recombines TRBV5-5 with TRBJ2-5; maybe TRBD2 (6 bases). CDR1 is SGHKS and CDR2 is YYEKEE in the germline V gene (reference sequence). Trimming removed 6 bases at V and 5 bases at J, with 20 bases between. CDR3 length equals 15 residues. CDR3 amino acids: CASNPVRGGRETQYF. CDR3 bases: TGTGCCAGCAACCCGGTGAGGGGAGGACGGGAGACCCAGTACTTC. Based on the CDR3 plus reference TRBV5-5 and TRBJ2-5, the full variable domain is DAGVTQSPTHLIKTRGQQVTLRCSPISGHKSVSWYQQVLGQGPQFIFQYYEKEERGRGNFPDRFSARQFPNYSSELNVNALLLGDSALYLCASNPVRGGRETQYFGPGTRLLVL.

This clone came up once. V gene TRBV6-5 combines with J gene TRBJ2-3; either TRBD1 or TRBD2 may supply D (5 bases each). The germline gives CDR1 MNHEY, CDR2 SVGAGI. Between the trimmed V and J ends, which lost 2 bases and 4 bases, there was a span of 7 bases. The CDR3 runs to 13 residues. The chain's CDR3 is CASSYRGADTQYF. The CDR3 nucleotides are TGTGCCAGCAGTTACCGAGGGGCAGATACGCAGTATTTT.

This rearrangement joins TRBV6-4 to TRBJ2-7, with 10 bases fitting TRBD2. Trimming cost V 6 bases and J 3 bases; bases outside gene matches: 17. CDR3 size: 18 residues. Germline lookup yields CDR1 MRHNA and CDR2 SNTAGT. CDR3 sequence: CASRTEKASGSSHYEQYF. CDR3 DNA: TGTGCCAGCAGGACAGAAAAGGCTAGCGGGAGCTCCCACTACGAGCAGTACTTC.

This chain uses TRBV15 with TRBJ1-5; a possible D gene is TRBD1 (6 bases). Germline CDR1 and CDR2: LNHNV and YYDKDF (reference sequence). The CDR3 extends over 15 amino acids. V was cut by 3 bases and J by 7 bases, with 16 bases left in between. The CDR3 sequence: CATSRTWGGRQPQHF. The DNA for the CDR3 is TGTGCCACCAGCAGGACGTGGGGGGGCAGGCAGCCCCAGCATTTT.

The chain is built from TRBV4-2 and TRBJ2-3; possible D gene TRBD2, 7 bases. Per the germline V gene, CDR1 is LGHNA and CDR2 is YNFKEQ. The CDR3 totals 16 residues. The V and J ends lost 1 base and 4 bases respectively, with 15 bases between them. The CDR3 is CASSQVGGGASDTQYF. In DNA, the CDR3 is TGTGCCAGCAGCCAAGTTGGTGGGGGGGCTTCAGATACGCAGTATTTT.

The chain has TRBV5-1 and TRBJ2-2, with 9 bases lining up with TRBD2. CDR1 and CDR2 from the germline V gene are SGHRS and YFSETQ. Unmatched junction bases numbered 7, after V lost 4 bases and J lost 9 bases. The CDR3 contains 14 residues. This CDR3 reads CASSIGASGRELFF. In nucleotides, the CDR3 is TGCGCCAGCAGCATAGGGGCTAGCGGGAGGGAGCTGTTTTTT.

The chain has TRBV28 and TRBJ2-7; 8 bases fit TRBD1. The CDR3 runs to 14 residues. From germline, CDR1 is MDHEN and CDR2 SYDVKM. V dropped 2 bases and J dropped 4; count of bases not matched to a gene: 4. CDR3 nucleotide sequence: TGTGCCAGCAGTTTAGACAGGGGCTTTTACGAGCAGTACTTC. Amino acids: CASSLDRGFYEQYF.

This chain connects TRBV18 to TRBJ2-3; the D call may be TRBD1 or TRBD2 (5 bases each). CDR3 length: 18 amino acids. V lost 1 base and J 6 bases, leaving 23 bases between the germline ends. The V gene's germline CDR1 is KGHSH and CDR2 LQKENI. CDR3 protein: CASSPRGKGTTTSDTQYF. CDR3 sequence (DNA): TGTGCCAGCTCACCACGGGGGAAGGGGACCACGACATCGGATACGCAGTATTTT.

CDR3 DNA: TGTGCCAGCACTCCAACCGGGACAGGGGACGAGCAGTACTTC. It encodes CASTPTGTGDEQYF. The chain carries TRBV25-1 and TRBJ2-7, with 10 bases fitting TRBD1. V lost 7 bases and J lost 5; bases outside the gene matches: 8. The V gene's germline CDR1 is MGHDK and CDR2 SYGVNS. The CDR3 spans 14 residues.

The chain employs TRBV28 and TRBJ2-7, with 9 bases that match TRBD2. Per the germline V gene, CDR1 is MDHEN and CDR2 is SYDVKM. After removal of 4 bases from V and 1 base from J, the junction contained 20 bases not matched to a gene. This CDR3 contains 20 residues. The CDR3 DNA reads as TGTGCCAGCAGTTATTACGTGGGGGTGTCTAGCGGGATGAGGTCCTACGAGCAGTACTTC. Its protein is CASSYYVGVSSGMRSYEQYF.

The chain recombines TRBV29-1 with TRBJ2-2, with D hard to call. In germline, CDR1 is SQVTM, CDR2 ANQGSEA. V lost 5 bases, J lost 0 bases, and 10 bases lay in between. CDR3 size: 14 residues. The DNA for the CDR3 is TGCAGCGTTACTGGGCGAACGAACACCGGGGAGCTGTTTTTT. Residues: CSVTGRTNTGELFF.